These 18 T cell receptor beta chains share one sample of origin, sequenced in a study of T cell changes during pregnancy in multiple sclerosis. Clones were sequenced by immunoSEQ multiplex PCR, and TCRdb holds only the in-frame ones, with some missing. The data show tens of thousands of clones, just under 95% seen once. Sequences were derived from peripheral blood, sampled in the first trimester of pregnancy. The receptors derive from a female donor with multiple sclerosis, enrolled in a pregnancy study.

The CDR3 loop reads CASSVGGDMNTEAFF. The CDR3 bases are TGTGCCAGCAGCGTAGGAGGGGACATGAACACTGAAGCTTTCTTT. This chain uses TRBV9 with TRBJ1-1, with TRBD1 as a possible D gene (6 bases). With 0 bases removed from V and 0 bases from J, the gap between germline ends came to 9 bases. This CDR3 has 15 amino acids. Germline V gives CDR1 SGDLS, CDR2 YYNGEE.

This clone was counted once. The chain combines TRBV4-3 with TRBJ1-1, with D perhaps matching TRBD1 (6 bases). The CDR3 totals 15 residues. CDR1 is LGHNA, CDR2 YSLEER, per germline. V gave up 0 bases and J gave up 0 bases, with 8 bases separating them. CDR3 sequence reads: CASSQEGAMNTEAFF. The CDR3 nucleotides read TGCGCCAGCAGCCAAGAGGGGGCGATGAACACTGAAGCTTTCTTT.

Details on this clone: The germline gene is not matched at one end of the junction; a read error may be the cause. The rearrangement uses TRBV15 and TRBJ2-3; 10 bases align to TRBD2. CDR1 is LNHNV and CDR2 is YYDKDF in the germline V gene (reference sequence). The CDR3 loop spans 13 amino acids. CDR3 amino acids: CATSRDKSGRAVF. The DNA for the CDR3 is TGTGCCACCAGCAGAGATAAAAGCGGGAGGGCCGTTTTT.

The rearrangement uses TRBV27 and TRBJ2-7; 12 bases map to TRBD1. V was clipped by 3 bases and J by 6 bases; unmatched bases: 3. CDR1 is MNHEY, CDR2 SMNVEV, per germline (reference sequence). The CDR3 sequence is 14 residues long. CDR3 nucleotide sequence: TGTGCCAGCAGTTTCGGGACAGGGGGCGCCGAGCAGTACTTC. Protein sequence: CASSFGTGGAEQYF.

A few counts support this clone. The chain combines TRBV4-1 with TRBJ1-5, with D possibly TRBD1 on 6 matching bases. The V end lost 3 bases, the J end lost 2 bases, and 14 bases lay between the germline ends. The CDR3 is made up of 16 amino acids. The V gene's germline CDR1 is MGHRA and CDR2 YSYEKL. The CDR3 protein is CASSQARQVGNQPQHF. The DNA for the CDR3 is TGCGCCAGCAGCCAGGCTAGACAGGTAGGCAATCAGCCCCAGCATTTT.

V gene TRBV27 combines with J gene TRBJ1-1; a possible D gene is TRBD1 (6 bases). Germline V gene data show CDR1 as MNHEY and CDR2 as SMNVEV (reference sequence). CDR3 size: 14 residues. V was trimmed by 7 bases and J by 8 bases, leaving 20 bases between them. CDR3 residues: CASTQRDTGSEAFF. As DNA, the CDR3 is TGTGCCAGCACCCAGAGGGACACCGGTTCGGAAGCTTTCTTT.

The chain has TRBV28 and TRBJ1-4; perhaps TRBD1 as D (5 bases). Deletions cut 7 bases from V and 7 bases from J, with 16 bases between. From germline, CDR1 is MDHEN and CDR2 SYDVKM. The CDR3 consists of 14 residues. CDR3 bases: TGTGCCAGCAATACCGGGGGATTAGGTGAAAAACTGTTTTTT. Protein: CASNTGGLGEKLFF. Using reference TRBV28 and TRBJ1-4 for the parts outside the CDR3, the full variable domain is DVKVTQSSRYLVKRTGEKVFLECVQDMDHENMFWYRQDPGLGLRLIYFSYDVKMKEKGDIPEGYSVSREKKERFSLILESASTNQTSMYLCASNTGGLGEKLFFGSGTQLSVL.

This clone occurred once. CDR3 loop: CASSYVVAGKAGELFF. The CDR3 bases are TGCGCCAGCAGCTATGTAGTCGCAGGGAAAGCCGGGGAGCTGTTTTTT. The rearrangement links TRBV4-1 to TRBJ2-2; D is perhaps TRBD1 (5 bases). CDR1 is MGHRA, CDR2 YSYEKL, per germline. Trimming shortened V by 5 bases and J by 6 bases, and 19 bases separated the two germline ends. The CDR3 length is 16 residues.

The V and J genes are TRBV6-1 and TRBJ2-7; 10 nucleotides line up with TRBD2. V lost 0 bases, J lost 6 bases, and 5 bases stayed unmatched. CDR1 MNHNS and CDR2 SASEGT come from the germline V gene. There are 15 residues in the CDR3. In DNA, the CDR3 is TGTGCCAGCAGTGAAGCAGCGGGAGGGCCGTTCGAGCAGTACTTC. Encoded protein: CASSEAAGGPFEQYF.

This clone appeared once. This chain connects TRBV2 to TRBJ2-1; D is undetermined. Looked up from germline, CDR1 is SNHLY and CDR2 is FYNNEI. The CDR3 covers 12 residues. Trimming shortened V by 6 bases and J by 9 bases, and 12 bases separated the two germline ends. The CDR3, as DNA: TGTGCCAGCAGCCCATACGCGAGTGAGCAGTTCTTC. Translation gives CASSPYASEQFF.

CDR3 coding DNA: TGTGCCATCAGCCCAACGCATGGCACAGGAGACAGGGAAGCTTTCTTT. Translation: CAISPTHGTGDREAFF. The chain uses TRBV10-3 and TRBJ1-1; maybe TRBD1 (6 bases). This CDR3 is 16 amino acids long. Germline assignment: CDR1 ENHRY and CDR2 SYGVKD. V was pared by 6 bases and J by 8 bases, with 25 bases between.

CDR3 in DNA: TGTGCCAGCAGCTTTCCGACAGGGCGCACCGGGGAGCTGTTTTTT. It is translated as CASSFPTGRTGELFF. V gene TRBV11-2 combines with J gene TRBJ2-2, with TRBD1 matching over 7 bases. Germline assignment: CDR1 SGHAT and CDR2 FQNNGV. The CDR3 has 15 residues. Trimming took 3 bases from V and 4 from J; bases not matched to a gene: 5.

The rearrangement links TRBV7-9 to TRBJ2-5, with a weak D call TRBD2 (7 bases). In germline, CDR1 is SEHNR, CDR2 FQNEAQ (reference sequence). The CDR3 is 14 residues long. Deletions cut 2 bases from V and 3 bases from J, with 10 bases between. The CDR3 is CASSLRGGEETQYF. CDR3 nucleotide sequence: TGTGCCAGCAGCTTAAGAGGGGGGGAAGAGACCCAGTACTTC.

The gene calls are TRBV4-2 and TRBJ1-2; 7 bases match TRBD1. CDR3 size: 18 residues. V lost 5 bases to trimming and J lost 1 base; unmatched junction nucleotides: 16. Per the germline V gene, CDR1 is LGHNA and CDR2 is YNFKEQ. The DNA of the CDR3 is TGTGCCAGCAGCAAAGGCCGCGGGACAGAGTTCATTAACTATGGCTACACCTTC. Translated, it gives CASSKGRGTEFINYGYTF.

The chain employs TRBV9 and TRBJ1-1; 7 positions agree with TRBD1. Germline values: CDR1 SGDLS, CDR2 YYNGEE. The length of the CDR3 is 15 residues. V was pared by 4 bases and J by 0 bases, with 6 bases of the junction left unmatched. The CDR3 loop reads CASSPIQGVNTEAFF. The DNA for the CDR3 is TGTGCCAGCAGCCCCATCCAGGGGGTGAACACTGAAGCTTTCTTT. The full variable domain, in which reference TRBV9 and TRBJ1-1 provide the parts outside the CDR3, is DSGVTQTPKHLITATGQRVTLRCSPRSGDLSVYWYQQSLDQGLQFLIQYYNGEERAKGNILERFSAQQFPDLHSELNLSSLELGDSALYFCASSPIQGVNTEAFFGQGTRLTVV.

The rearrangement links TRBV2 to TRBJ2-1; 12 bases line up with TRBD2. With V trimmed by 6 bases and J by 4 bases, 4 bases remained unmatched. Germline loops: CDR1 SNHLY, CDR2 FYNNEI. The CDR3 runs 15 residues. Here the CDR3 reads CASSITSGGYNEQFF. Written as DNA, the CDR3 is TGTGCCAGCAGCATTACTAGCGGGGGGTACAATGAGCAGTTCTTC.

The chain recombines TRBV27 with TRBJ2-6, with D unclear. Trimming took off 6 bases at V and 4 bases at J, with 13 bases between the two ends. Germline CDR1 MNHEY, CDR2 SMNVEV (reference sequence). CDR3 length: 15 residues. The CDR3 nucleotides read TGTGCCAGCAGCCCCCGCATGCAGGGGGCCAACGTCCTGACTTTC. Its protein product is CASSPRMQGANVLTF.

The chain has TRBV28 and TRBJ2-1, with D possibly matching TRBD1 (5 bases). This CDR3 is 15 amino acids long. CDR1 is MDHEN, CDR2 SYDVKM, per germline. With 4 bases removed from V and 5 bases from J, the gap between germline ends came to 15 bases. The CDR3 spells CASSSLDLGDNEQFF. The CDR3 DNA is TGTGCCAGCAGTTCCCTCGATTTAGGGGACAATGAGCAGTTCTTC.